The entry below describes one T cell receptor (beta chain). Its antigen is still unknown. Sequencing was at deep level. Assay used: immunoSEQ multiplex PCR; TCRdb lists only in-frame clones, some missing. The sample contains millions of clones, roughly 93% of which appear only once. Healthy HIV-negative adults with no recent acute infections or vaccinations were recruited as donors. These data are taken from a study of shared clonotypes between healthy human individuals. Notes on the study in general: Generally, naive subsets (rather than memory subsets) showed larger estimated richness.

Germline V CDR1 and CDR2: SGHTA, FQGNSA. V lost 3 bases, J lost 2 bases, and 9 bases stayed unmatched. The CDR3 consists of 16 residues. Specimen: naive CD4+ T cells from PBMCs. Sample subset: CD45RA+ positively selected. This receptor was identified in a man between 18 and 29 years old in good health. Some clones in this sample may be carry-over from other donors' samples. This sequence joins TRBV7-2 and TRBJ1-2, with 7 nucleotides matching TRBD1. The CDR3 DNA is TGTGCCAGCAGCTTGTTCGGGACAGACCAAAACTATGGCTACACCTTC. Its translation is CASSLFGTDQNYGYTF.